The text below deals with one T cell receptor beta chain. Its target is unknown. This specimen comes from a study of blood T cells in healthy people across ages. Study-wide findings and caveats: The study found TCR beta diversity correlated strongly with naive T cell percentage.

For the second PCR, which ran for about 7 to 12 cycles, a sample-barcoded 5' primer and a J-beta primer mix were used. TCRdb re-called the 5' RACE reads through MiXCR, storing one row per CDR3 protein. Of more than 450,000 distinct CDR3 sequences listed, about 27% were seen once; the top ten hold approximately 3.5%. The CDR3 is 13 residues long. Germline V gene data show CDR1 as SGHDN and CDR2 as FVKESK. The same data also contributed to another study, on T cells of mothers and their children. That work adds: cDNA was made from all extracted RNA, approximately 1.5 ug per 15 ul. Each mother gave over 8.5 million TCR beta CDR3 reads; each child, roughly 3 million.

The sequence was collected from a boy aged 2-15 years in good health. What was sequenced was blood. The J gene is TRBJ2-5, the V gene TRBV14, with D possibly being TRBD1 (6 bases). The end of the DNA is better explained by TRBJ2-7, so the J call may be wrong. CDR3 residues: CASSQENRVEQYF. CDR3 in DNA: TGTGCCAGCAGCCAGGAGAACAGGGTCGAGCAGTACTTC.